This entry lists 22 T cell receptor beta chains sequenced from one sample in a study of blood T cell repertoires in COVID-19. Sequenced by immunoSEQ multiplex PCR; TCRdb stores in-frame clones only, minus some. The table shows a few hundred thousand clones, with more than 70% occurring only once. Input material: peripheral blood. These receptors were obtained from a woman aged 30 to 39 with COVID-19, enrolled during active disease.

The chain uses TRBV29-1 and TRBJ2-7; TRBD1 aligns across 7 bases. Trimming at V came to 4 bases and at J to 3 bases, leaving 18 bases not matched to a gene. The germline V gene encodes CDR1 SQVTM and CDR2 ANQGSEA. The length of the CDR3 is 17 residues. CDR3 sequence: CSVGDRRTGTVRYEQYF. CDR3 nucleotides: TGCAGCGTTGGGGATCGGAGAACCGGGACAGTTCGCTACGAGCAGTACTTC.

The CDR3 region is CASSPGTGSREQYF. As DNA, the CDR3 is TGTGCCAGCAGTCCCGGGACAGGGAGTAGGGAGCAGTACTTC. This chain links TRBV2 with TRBJ2-7, with TRBD1 matching over 9 bases. Looked up from germline, CDR1 is SNHLY and CDR2 is FYNNEI. CDR3 length equals 14 residues. After removal of 5 bases from V and 7 bases from J, the junction contained 9 bases not matched to a gene.

The J gene is TRBJ1-4, the V gene TRBV19, with 9 bases lining up with TRBD1. The CDR3 is 13 residues long. CDR1 is LNHDA and CDR2 is SQIVND in the germline V gene (reference sequence). V dropped 5 bases and J dropped 8; count of bases not matched to a gene: 3. This CDR3 is CASSGDRVEKLFF. The CDR3 coding sequence is TGTGCCAGTAGTGGGGACAGGGTCGAAAAACTGTTTTTT.

The J gene is TRBJ1-2, the V gene TRBV29-1; D unclear. The CDR3 totals 13 residues. Trimming removed 2 bases at V and 1 base at J, with 8 bases between. Germline CDR1 reads SQVTM; CDR2 reads ANQGSEA. CDR3 DNA: TGCAGCGTTGAATACAGCTTTAACTATGGCTACACCTTC. Translating gives CSVEYSFNYGYTF.

The chain recombines TRBV9 with TRBJ2-5, with a weak D call TRBD2 (6 bases). Germline V gene data show CDR1 as SGDLS and CDR2 as YYNGEE. Deletions cut 3 bases from V and 4 bases from J, with 31 bases between. There are 20 residues in the CDR3. CDR3 loop: CASSAPYPGQGGSLLETQYF. CDR3 sequence (DNA): TGTGCCAGCAGCGCTCCCTATCCTGGCCAGGGAGGTTCCCTCTTAGAGACCCAGTACTTC.

This chain joins TRBV5-1 and TRBJ2-5, with 9 bases identical to TRBD1. Trimming at V came to 4 bases and at J to 0 bases, leaving 4 bases not matched to a gene. The CDR3 spans 15 residues. CDR1 is SGHRS, CDR2 YFSETQ, per germline. The CDR3 nucleotides read TGCGCCAGCAGCCGCTGGACAGGGGACCAAGAGACCCAGTACTTC. It yields the protein CASSRWTGDQETQYF.

The J gene is TRBJ1-2, the V gene TRBV7-9; D possibly corresponds to TRBD1 (6 bases). From germline, CDR1 is SEHNR and CDR2 FQNEAQ (reference sequence). This CDR3 comprises 15 residues. The V end was cut by 7 bases, the J end by 8 bases, with 23 bases between. The CDR3 is CASTLAHRAVGGYTF. CDR3 coding DNA: TGTGCCAGCACCCTAGCCCACAGGGCGGTGGGAGGCTACACCTTC.

This clone was seen only a few times. The V gene is TRBV7-8, the J gene TRBJ2-6; D unresolved. The germline V and J ends were trimmed by 0 bases and 1 base, with 4 bases remaining between them. This CDR3 is 15 amino acids long. CDR1 is SGHVS, CDR2 FQNEAQ, per germline. The CDR3 DNA reads as TGTGCCAGCAGCTTAGCTCTTTCTGGGGCCAACGTCCTGACTTTC. It yields the protein CASSLALSGANVLTF.

The chain combines TRBV5-5 with TRBJ2-1; 10 bases align to TRBD2. This CDR3 spans 17 amino acids. Germline V gene data show CDR1 as SGHKS and CDR2 as YYEKEE (reference sequence). J gave up 0 bases and V 4 bases, and 7 bases lay outside the gene matches. This CDR3 reads CASSPRTSGSSYNEQFF. CDR3 bases: TGTGCCAGCAGCCCCAGGACTAGCGGTAGCTCCTACAATGAGCAGTTCTTC.

The CDR3 DNA follows: TGCGCCAGCAGCCAAGGGGACAGGGAGACTGAAGCTTTCTTT. Translation gives CASSQGDRETEAFF. The chain combines TRBV4-1 with TRBJ1-1; 9 bases agree with TRBD1. This CDR3 comprises 14 residues. Losses at the gene ends were 1 base for V and 5 bases for J; bases not matched to a gene: 2. Germline V gene lookup returns CDR1 MGHRA and CDR2 YSYEKL.

This chain joins TRBV4-3 and TRBJ1-1; D might be TRBD1 (6 bases). CDR1 LGHNA and CDR2 YSLEER come from the germline V gene. With 1 base removed from V and 5 bases from J, the gap between germline ends came to 14 bases. The CDR3 covers 15 residues. CDR3 in amino acids: CASSQVPGRGTEAFF. CDR3 nucleotide sequence: TGCGCCAGCAGCCAAGTTCCGGGAAGGGGGACTGAAGCTTTCTTT.

The chain joins TRBV28 to TRBJ2-1, with D possibly matching TRBD2 (6 bases). The CDR3 sequence is 12 residues long. CDR1 and CDR2 (germline): MDHEN, SYDVKM. Trimming removed 6 bases at V and 11 bases at J, with 14 bases between. The CDR3 region is CASREGLDKQFF. Written as DNA, the CDR3 is TGTGCCAGCAGGGAGGGACTTGATAAGCAGTTCTTC.

This rearrangement joins TRBV5-1 to TRBJ2-1; the match to TRBD1 covers 7 bases. The CDR3 runs 13 residues. Germline values: CDR1 SGHRS, CDR2 YFSETQ. V shed 4 bases, J shed 5 bases, and the junction held 3 bases outside the gene matches. CDR3 residues: CASSPGQNNEQFF. The CDR3 DNA reads as TGCGCCAGCAGCCCGGGACAGAACAATGAGCAGTTCTTC. Looking up the rest from reference TRBV5-1 and TRBJ2-1 gives the full variable domain: KAGVTQTPRYLIKTRGQQVTLSCSPISGHRSVSWYQQTPGQGLQFLFEYFSETQRNKGNFPGRFSGRQFSNSRSEMNVSTLELGDSALYLCASSPGQNNEQFFGPGTRLTVL.

The DNA for the CDR3 is TGTGCCAGCAGCAAACAGGAAAATCAGCCCCAGCATTTT. Its translation is CASSKQENQPQHF. The rearrangement joins TRBV12-3 or TRBV12-4 to TRBJ1-5; D may be TRBD1 (5 bases). This CDR3 comprises 13 residues. Trimming pared 6 bases from V and 4 bases from J, leaving 10 bases between.

The chain joins TRBV7-9 to TRBJ2-5, with 9 bases fitting TRBD1. Germline loops: CDR1 SEHNR, CDR2 FQNEAQ (reference sequence). The CDR3 runs 18 residues. Trimming took 1 base from V and 4 from J; bases not matched to a gene: 13. The CDR3 sequence: CASSLGGQGGFVGETQYF. In DNA, the CDR3 is TGTGCCAGCAGCTTAGGGGGACAGGGAGGTTTCGTTGGAGAGACCCAGTACTTC.

The gene calls are TRBV6-6 and TRBJ2-5; D remains ambiguous. V lost 3 bases to trimming and J lost 8 bases, with 7 bases between them. The germline gives CDR1 MNHNY, CDR2 SVGAGI (reference sequence). There are 11 residues in the CDR3. CDR3: CASSYRGTQYF. The CDR3 nucleotides are TGTGCCAGCAGTTATCGAGGCACCCAGTACTTC.

This clone was picked up a small number of times. The chain combines TRBV5-1 with TRBJ2-1, with D maybe TRBD2 (6 bases). This CDR3 is 14 amino acids long. The germline CDR1 and CDR2 sequences are SGHRS and YFSETQ. V lost 3 bases to trimming and J lost 9 bases, with 16 bases between them. This CDR3 reads CASSSGWEAGEQFF. CDR3 nucleotide sequence: TGCGCCAGCAGCTCAGGGTGGGAGGCGGGTGAGCAGTTCTTC.

The chain uses TRBV4-3 and TRBJ1-2; D is possibly TRBD1 (6 bases). Germline loops: CDR1 LGHNA, CDR2 YSLEER. Trimming stripped 4 bases from V and 4 bases from J, with 13 bases between. There are 14 residues in the CDR3. The DNA for the CDR3 is TGCGCCAGCAGCCCTGCGGGAGGGGGCTATGGCTACACCTTC. This translates into CASSPAGGGYGYTF.

In regard to this clone: The junction departs from germline at one end; a sequencing error may be responsible. V usage is TRBV7-7 and J usage is TRBJ2-2; D is perhaps TRBD2 (5 bases). Germline CDR1 SSHAT, CDR2 FNYEAQ (reference sequence). The CDR3 runs to 14 residues. Written as DNA, the CDR3 is TGTGCTAGCAGCTTAGCCGGGGACACCGGGGAGCTGTTTTTT. The encoded protein is CASSLAGDTGELFF.

This chain connects TRBV9 to TRBJ1-2, with D unclear. The germline gives CDR1 SGDLS, CDR2 YYNGEE. The ends were cut back, 3 bases at V and 2 bases at J, with 11 bases in the middle. CDR3 length: 14 amino acids. CDR3 in DNA: TGTGCCAGCAGCGGGGCCCAAGGCAACTATGGCTACACCTTC. It encodes CASSGAQGNYGYTF. The complete variable domain, with remaining parts taken from reference TRBV9 and TRBJ1-2, reads DSGVTQTPKHLITATGQRVTLRCSPRSGDLSVYWYQQSLDQGLQFLIQYYNGEERAKGNILERFSAQQFPDLHSELNLSSLELGDSALYFCASSGAQGNYGYTFGSGTRLTVV.

Note on this clone: The sample holds other DNA sequences that translate to the same CDR3. This sequence joins TRBV4-1 and TRBJ2-3, with 11 positions matching TRBD2. V dropped 4 bases and J dropped 0; count of bases not matched to a gene: 3. The CDR3 consists of 16 residues. From germline, CDR1 is MGHRA and CDR2 YSYEKL. In DNA form, the CDR3 reads TGCGCCAGCAGCCGTTTAGCGGGAGGGAGCACAGATACGCAGTATTTT. It specifies CASSRLAGGSTDTQYF.

The chain joins TRBV28 to TRBJ1-2; D is perhaps TRBD1 (6 bases). The CDR3 loop spans 13 amino acids. Germline CDR1 is MDHEN and CDR2 is SYDVKM. V was shortened by 6 bases and J by 2 bases, with 10 bases between the two germline ends. CDR3 sequence reads: CASSLDSNYGYTF. The CDR3 DNA sequence: TGTGCCAGCAGCCTGGACAGCAACTATGGCTACACCTTC.